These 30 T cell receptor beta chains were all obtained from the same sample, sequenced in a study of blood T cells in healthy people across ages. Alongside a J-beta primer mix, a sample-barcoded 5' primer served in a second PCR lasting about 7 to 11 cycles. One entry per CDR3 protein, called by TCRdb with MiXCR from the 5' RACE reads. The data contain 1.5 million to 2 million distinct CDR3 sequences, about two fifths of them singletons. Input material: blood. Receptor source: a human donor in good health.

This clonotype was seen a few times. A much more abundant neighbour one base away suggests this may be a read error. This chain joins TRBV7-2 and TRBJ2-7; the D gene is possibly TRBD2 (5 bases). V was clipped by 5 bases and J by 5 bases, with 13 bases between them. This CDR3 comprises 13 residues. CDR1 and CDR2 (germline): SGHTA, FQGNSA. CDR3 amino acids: CTSSQQSGNEQYF. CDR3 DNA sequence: TGTACCAGCAGCCAACAGTCGGGGAACGAGCAGTACTTC. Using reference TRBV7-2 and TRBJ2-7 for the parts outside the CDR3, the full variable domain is GAGVSQSPSNKVTEKGKDVELRCDPISGHTALYWYRQSLGQGLEFLIYFQGNSAPDKSGLPSDRFSAERTGGSVSTLTIQRTQQEDSAVYLCTSSQQSGNEQYFGPGTRLTVT.

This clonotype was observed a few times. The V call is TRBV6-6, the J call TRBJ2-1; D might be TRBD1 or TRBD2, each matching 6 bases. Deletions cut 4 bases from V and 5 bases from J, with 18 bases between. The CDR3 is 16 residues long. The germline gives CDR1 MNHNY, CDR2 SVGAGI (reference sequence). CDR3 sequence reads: CASSSPRRDTDNEQFF. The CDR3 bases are TGTGCCAGCAGTTCCCCCCGGCGGGACACCGACAATGAGCAGTTCTTC.

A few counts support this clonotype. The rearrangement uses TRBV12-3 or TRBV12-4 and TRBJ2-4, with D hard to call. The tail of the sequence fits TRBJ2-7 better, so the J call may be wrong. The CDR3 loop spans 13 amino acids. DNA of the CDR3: TGTGCCAGCAGTTTTCACACTTCCTACGAGCAGTACTTC. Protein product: CASSFHTSYEQYF.

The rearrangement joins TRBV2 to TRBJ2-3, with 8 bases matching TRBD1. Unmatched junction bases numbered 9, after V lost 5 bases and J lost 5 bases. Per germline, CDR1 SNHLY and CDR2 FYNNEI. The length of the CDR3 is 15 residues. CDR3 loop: CASSFRGREIDTQYF. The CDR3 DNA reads TGTGCCAGCAGTTTCAGGGGGCGGGAAATAGATACGCAGTATTTT.

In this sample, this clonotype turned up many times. The CDR3: CASSRIGTGNEQFF. The DNA for the CDR3 is TGTGCCAGCAGTCGAATCGGGACAGGTAATGAGCAGTTCTTC. The chain recombines TRBV12-3 or TRBV12-4 with TRBJ2-1, with 8 bases fitting TRBD1. With 5 bases clipped from V and 7 bases from J, the junction kept 7 bases outside the gene matches. The length of the CDR3 is 14 residues.

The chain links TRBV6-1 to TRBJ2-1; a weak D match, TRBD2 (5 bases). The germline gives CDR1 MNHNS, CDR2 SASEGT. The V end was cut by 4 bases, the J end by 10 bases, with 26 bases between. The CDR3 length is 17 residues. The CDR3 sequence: CASSVTPPYGVGGEQFF. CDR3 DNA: TGTGCCAGCAGTGTTACACCGCCTTATGGGGTCGGAGGCGAGCAGTTCTTC.

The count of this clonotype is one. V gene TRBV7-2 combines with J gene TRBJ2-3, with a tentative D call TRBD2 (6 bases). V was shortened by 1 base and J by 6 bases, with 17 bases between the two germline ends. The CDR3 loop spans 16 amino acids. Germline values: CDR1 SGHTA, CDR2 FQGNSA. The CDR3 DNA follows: TGTGCCAGCAGCTTAGTCGCGGGCGGGGTAGGGGATACGCAGTATTTT. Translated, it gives CASSLVAGGVGDTQYF.

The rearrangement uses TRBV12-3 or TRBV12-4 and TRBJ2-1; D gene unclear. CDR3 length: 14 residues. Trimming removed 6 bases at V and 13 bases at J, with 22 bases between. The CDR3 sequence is CASSLSPEGETQFF. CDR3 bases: TGTGCCAGCAGCCTAAGCCCCGAAGGAGAGACCCAGTTCTTC.

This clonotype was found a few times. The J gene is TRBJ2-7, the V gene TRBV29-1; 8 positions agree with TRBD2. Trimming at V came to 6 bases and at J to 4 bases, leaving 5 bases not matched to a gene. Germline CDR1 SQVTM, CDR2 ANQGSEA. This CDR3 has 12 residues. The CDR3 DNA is TGCAGCGTCACGACTAGCGAGTACGAGCAGTACTTC. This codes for CSVTTSEYEQYF.

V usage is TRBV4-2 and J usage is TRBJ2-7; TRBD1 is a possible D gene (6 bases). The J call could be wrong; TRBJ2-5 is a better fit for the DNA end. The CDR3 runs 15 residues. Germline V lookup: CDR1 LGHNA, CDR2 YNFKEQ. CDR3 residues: CASSQGGLSEETQYF. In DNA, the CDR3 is TGTGCCAGCAGCCAAGGGGGGCTTTCCGAAGAGACCCAGTACTTC.

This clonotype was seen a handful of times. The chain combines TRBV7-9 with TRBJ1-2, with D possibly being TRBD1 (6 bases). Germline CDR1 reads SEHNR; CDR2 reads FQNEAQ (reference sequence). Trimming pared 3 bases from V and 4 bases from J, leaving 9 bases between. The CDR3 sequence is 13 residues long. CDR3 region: CASSFTGLYGYTF. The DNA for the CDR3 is TGTGCCAGCAGCTTTACAGGGCTCTATGGCTACACCTTC.

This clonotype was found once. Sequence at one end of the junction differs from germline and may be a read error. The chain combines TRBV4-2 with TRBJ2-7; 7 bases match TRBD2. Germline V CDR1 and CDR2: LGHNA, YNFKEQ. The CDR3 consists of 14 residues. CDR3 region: CTSSQERGLPEQYF. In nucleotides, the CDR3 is TGTACCAGCAGCCAAGAGCGGGGACTACCTGAGCAGTACTTC.

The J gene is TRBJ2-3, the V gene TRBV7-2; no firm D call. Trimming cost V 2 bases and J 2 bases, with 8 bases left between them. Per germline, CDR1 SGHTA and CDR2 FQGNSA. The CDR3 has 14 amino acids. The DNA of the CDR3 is TGTGCCAGCAGCTTAATGGTCTCCACAGATACGCAGTATTTT. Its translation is CASSLMVSTDTQYF.

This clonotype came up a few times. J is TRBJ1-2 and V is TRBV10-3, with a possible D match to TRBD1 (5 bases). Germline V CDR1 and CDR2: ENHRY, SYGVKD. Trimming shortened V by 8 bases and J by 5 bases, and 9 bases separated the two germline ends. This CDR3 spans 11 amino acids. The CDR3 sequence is CAIGTEYGYTF. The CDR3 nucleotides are TGTGCCATCGGGACTGAGTATGGCTACACCTTC.

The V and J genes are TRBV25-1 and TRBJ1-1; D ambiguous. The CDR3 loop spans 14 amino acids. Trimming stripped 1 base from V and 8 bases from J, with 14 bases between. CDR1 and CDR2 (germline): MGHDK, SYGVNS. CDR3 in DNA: TGTGCCAGCAGTGAATTAACCTACGGGAGCGAAGCTTTCTTT. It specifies CASSELTYGSEAFF.

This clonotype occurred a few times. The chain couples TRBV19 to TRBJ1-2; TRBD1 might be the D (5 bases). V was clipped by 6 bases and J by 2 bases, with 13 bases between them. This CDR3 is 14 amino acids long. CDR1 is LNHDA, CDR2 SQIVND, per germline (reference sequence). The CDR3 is CASRPARENYGYTF. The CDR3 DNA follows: TGTGCCAGTAGGCCGGCCAGGGAGAACTATGGCTACACCTTC.

The CDR3 loop reads CASSQSTLGFYNEQFF. The CDR3 nucleotides are TGTGCCAGCAGCCAAAGTACCCTGGGGTTCTACAATGAGCAGTTCTTC. This chain joins TRBV6-6 and TRBJ2-1; D call uncertain. Germline V CDR1 and CDR2: MNHNY, SVGAGI (reference sequence). There are 16 residues in the CDR3. V was clipped by 6 bases and J by 3 bases, with 18 bases between them.

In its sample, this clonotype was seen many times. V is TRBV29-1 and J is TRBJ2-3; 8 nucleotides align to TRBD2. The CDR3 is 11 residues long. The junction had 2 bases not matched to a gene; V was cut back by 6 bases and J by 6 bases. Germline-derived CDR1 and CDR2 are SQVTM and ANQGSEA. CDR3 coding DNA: TGCAGCGTATCTAGCGGGGATACGCAGTATTTT. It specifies CSVSSGDTQYF.

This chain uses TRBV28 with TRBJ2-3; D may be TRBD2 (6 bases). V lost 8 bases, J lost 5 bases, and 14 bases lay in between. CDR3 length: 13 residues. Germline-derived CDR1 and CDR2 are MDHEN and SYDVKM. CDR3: CASFTREIDTQYF. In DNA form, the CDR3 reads TGTGCCAGCTTTACTCGGGAGATAGATACGCAGTATTTT.

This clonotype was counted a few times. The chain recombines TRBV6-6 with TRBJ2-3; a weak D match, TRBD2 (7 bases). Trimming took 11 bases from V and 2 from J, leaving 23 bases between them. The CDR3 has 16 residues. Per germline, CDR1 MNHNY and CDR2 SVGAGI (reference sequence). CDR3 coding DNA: TGTGCCTCGGCGGGGGCAGCCCTTGATGCCACAGATACGCAGTATTTT. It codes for CASAGAALDATDTQYF.

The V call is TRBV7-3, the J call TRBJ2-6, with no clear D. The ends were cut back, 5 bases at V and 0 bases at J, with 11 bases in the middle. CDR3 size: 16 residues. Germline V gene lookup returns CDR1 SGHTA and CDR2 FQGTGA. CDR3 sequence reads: CASSPQPSSGANVLTF. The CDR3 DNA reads TGTGCCAGCAGCCCGCAACCGAGCTCTGGGGCCAACGTCCTGACTTTC.

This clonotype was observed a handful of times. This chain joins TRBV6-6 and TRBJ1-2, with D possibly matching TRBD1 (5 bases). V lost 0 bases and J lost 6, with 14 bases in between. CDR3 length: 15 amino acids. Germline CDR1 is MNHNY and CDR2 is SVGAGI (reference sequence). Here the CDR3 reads CASSYSGREEDGYTF. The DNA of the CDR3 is TGTGCCAGCAGTTACTCCGGCAGGGAGGAGGATGGCTACACCTTC.

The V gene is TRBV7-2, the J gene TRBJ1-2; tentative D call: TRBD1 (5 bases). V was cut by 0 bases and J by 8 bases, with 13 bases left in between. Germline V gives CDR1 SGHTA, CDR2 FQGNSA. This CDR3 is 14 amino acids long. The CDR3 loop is CASSLAGQGFGYTF. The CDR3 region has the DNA TGTGCCAGCAGCTTAGCGGGGCAGGGTTTCGGCTACACCTTC.

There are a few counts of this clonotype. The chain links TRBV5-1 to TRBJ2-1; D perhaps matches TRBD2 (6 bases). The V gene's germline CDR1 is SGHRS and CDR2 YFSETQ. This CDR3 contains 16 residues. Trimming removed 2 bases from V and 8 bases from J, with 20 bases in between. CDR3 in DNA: TGCGCCAGCAGCTTAGGAGCGACCCGCGGGGTAGATGAGCAGTTCTTC. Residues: CASSLGATRGVDEQFF.

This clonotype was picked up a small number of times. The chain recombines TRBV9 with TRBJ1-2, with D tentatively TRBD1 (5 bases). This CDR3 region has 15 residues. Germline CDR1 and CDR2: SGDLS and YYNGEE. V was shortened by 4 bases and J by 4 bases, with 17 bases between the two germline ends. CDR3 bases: TGTGCCAGCAGCTTTGGGGCCGACGGGAGCTATGGCTACACCTTC. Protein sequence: CASSFGADGSYGYTF.

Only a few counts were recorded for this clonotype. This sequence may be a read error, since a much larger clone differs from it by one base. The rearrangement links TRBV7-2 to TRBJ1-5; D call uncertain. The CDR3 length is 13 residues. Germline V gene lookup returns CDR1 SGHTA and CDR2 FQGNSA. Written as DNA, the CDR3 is TGTGTCAGCGCCGGGAGGGTGGATCAGCCCCAGCATTTT. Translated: CVSAGRVDQPQHF.

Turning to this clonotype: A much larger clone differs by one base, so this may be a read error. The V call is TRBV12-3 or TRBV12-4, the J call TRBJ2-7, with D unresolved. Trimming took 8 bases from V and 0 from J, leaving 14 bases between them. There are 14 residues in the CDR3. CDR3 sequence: CASGSLQNSYEQYF. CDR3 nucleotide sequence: TGTGCCAGCGGTTCCTTACAAAACTCCTACGAGCAGTACTTC.

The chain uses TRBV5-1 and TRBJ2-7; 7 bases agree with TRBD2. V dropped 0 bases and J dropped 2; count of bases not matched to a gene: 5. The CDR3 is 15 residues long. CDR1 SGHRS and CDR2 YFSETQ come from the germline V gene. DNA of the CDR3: TGCGCCAGCAGCTTGGGAGCGGGGAGCACCTACGAGCAGTACTTC. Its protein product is CASSLGAGSTYEQYF.

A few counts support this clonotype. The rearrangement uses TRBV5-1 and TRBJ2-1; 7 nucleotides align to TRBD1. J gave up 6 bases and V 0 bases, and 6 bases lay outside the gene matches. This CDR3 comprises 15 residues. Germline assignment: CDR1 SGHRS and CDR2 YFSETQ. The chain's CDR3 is CASSLEGQRFNEQFF. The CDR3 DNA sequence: TGCGCCAGCAGCTTGGAGGGACAGCGATTCAATGAGCAGTTCTTC.

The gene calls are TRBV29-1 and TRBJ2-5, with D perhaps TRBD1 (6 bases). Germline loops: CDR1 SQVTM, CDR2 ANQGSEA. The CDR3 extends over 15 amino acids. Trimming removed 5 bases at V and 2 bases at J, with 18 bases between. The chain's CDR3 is CSVIVRADSQETQYF. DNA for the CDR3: TGCAGCGTTATAGTCAGGGCGGACAGTCAAGAGACCCAGTACTTC.